This is a list of T cell receptor beta chains from one sample in a study of cytomegalovirus exposure and HLA in healthy donors. Produced via immunoSEQ multiplex PCR; TCRdb's table is partial and in-frame only. The top ten clones hold 2.5% to 3.5% of a sample with just under 150,000 clones, over 80% of them seen once. Sequencing was performed on PBMCs. These receptors came from a woman aged 25 to 39 in good health and CMV-seronegative. CDR3s include the opening cysteine and the closing phenylalanine or tryptophan. D genes are given only for firm matches. A clone size is listed for some rows: how often the clone was seen (once, few, many), or a class if it is expanded.

D	V	size	J	CDR3	DNA
TRBD2	TRBV5-1	-	TRBJ2-3	CASSGAGASTDTQYF	TGCGCCAGCAGTGGAGCGGGAGCTAGCACAGATACGCAGTATTTT
TRBD1	TRBV2	-	TRBJ1-5	CASSADRGGNQPQHF	TGTGCCAGCAGTGCCGACAGGGGGGGCAATCAGCCCCAGCATTTT
TRBD1	TRBV5-1	few	TRBJ1-5	CASSFTGESNQPQHF	TGCGCCAGCAGCTTCACAGGGGAAAGCAATCAGCCCCAGCATTTT
-	TRBV2	-	TRBJ1-5	CASSRLRNNQPQHF	TGTGCCAGCAGTAGACTGCGAAACAATCAGCCCCAGCATTTT
-	TRBV9	-	TRBJ2-6	CASSVELGANVLTF	TGTGCCAGCAGCGTAGAGCTTGGGGCCAACGTCCTGACTTTC
TRBD1	TRBV7-9	-	TRBJ1-1	CASSPGTGSDTEAFF	TGTGCCAGCAGCCCTGGGACAGGTTCGGACACTGAAGCTTTCTTT
-	TRBV9	-	TRBJ1-1	CASSVSGDTEAFF	TGTGCCAGCAGCGTTTCAGGGGACACTGAAGCTTTCTTT
TRBD2	TRBV5-1	-	TRBJ2-5	CASSLLAGGPETQYF	TGCGCCAGCAGCTTACTAGCGGGGGGGCCGGAGACCCAGTACTTC
-	TRBV7-2	-	TRBJ1-1	CASSLHRVNTEAFF	TGTGCCAGCAGCCTGCACAGGGTGAACACTGAAGCTTTCTTT
TRBD2	TRBV30	-	TRBJ2-3	CAWSAAGGLTDTQYF	TGTGCCTGGAGTGCAGCGGGGGGGCTCACAGATACGCAGTATTTT
-	TRBV30	few	TRBJ2-5	CAGSRQSPGETQYF	TGTGCCGGATCTAGACAGTCACCTGGGGAGACCCAGTACTTC
TRBD1	TRBV2	once	TRBJ1-2	CASSENRQGAGGYTF	TGTGCCAGCAGTGAGAATCGGCAGGGGGCGGGGGGCTACACCTTC
-	TRBV7-9	-	TRBJ2-1	CASSLAGHLVEFF	TGTGCCAGCAGCTTAGCCGGACATCTGGTTGAGTTCTTC
TRBD1	TRBV27	-	TRBJ1-4	CASSYRSNRGNEKLFF	TGTGCCAGCAGCTACCGGTCGAACAGGGGAAACGAAAAACTGTTTTTT
-	TRBV29-1	-	TRBJ1-3	CSVVNSPGNTIYF	TGCAGCGTTGTGAATAGCCCTGGAAACACCATATATTTT
TRBD2	TRBV5-4	-	TRBJ2-7	CASSPMASGDYEQYF	TGTGCCAGCAGCCCCATGGCCAGCGGGGATTACGAGCAGTACTTC
TRBD2	TRBV30	-	TRBJ2-1	CAWSAGLAGGIGQFF	TGTGCCTGGAGTGCGGGACTAGCGGGGGGAATCGGGCAGTTCTTC
-	TRBV5-6	-	TRBJ1-2	CASSPLGRGYGYTF	TGTGCCAGCAGCCCGCTGGGACGGGGGTATGGCTACACCTTC
-	TRBV21-1	few	TRBJ2-3	CASSKFSGPTDTQYF	TGTGCCAGCAGCAAATTTAGCGGCCCCACAGATACGCAGTATTTT
-	TRBV5-6	-	TRBJ1-3	CASSLRLLGSGNTIYF	TGTGCCAGCAGCTTGAGACTGCTTGGGTCTGGAAACACCATATATTTT
-	TRBV4-3	-	TRBJ2-2	CASSQDLTDPPGELFF	TGCGCCAGCAGCCAAGATCTAACAGACCCCCCCGGGGAGCTGTTTTTT
TRBD1	TRBV9	-	TRBJ1-2	CASSVDGTGQGYTF	TGTGCCAGCAGCGTAGACGGGACAGGGCAAGGCTACACCTTC
TRBD2	TRBV9	once	TRBJ2-1	CASSASLGTSGLNEQFF	TGTGCCAGCAGCGCCTCTCTGGGTACTAGCGGGCTCAATGAGCAGTTCTTC
TRBD2	TRBV4-1	-	TRBJ2-5	CASSQEISGGFQETQYF	TGCGCCAGCAGCCAAGAAATAAGCGGGGGGTTCCAAGAGACCCAGTACTTC
-	TRBV29-1	few	TRBJ1-1	CSVGAGVLNTEAFF	TGCAGCGTTGGGGCGGGGGTCCTGAACACTGAAGCTTTCTTT
TRBD2	TRBV27	-	TRBJ2-1	CASSLGLAGARPYNEQFF	TGTGCCAGCAGTTTAGGCCTAGCGGGAGCTCGGCCCTACAATGAGCAGTTCTTC
-	TRBV5-8	-	TRBJ2-7	CASSFDRPPSYEQYF	TGTGCCAGCAGCTTTGACAGACCTCCCTCCTACGAGCAGTACTTC
-	TRBV30	-	TRBJ2-1	CAWSWLQGDNEQFF	TGTGCCTGGAGTTGGTTACAGGGAGACAATGAGCAGTTCTTC
TRBD2	TRBV27	-	TRBJ2-5	CATLDGLAGGRQETQYF	TGTGCCACCCTGGACGGCCTAGCGGGGGGGCGTCAAGAGACCCAGTACTTC
-	TRBV7-9	few	TRBJ2-6	CASSLFSPGTGANVLTF	TGTGCCAGCAGCTTATTTTCGCCGGGTACAGGGGCCAACGTCCTGACTTTC
-	TRBV6-6	once	TRBJ1-3	CASTKSRSGNTIYF	TGTGCCAGCACCAAGTCTCGGTCTGGAAACACCATATATTTT
-	TRBV6-1	-	TRBJ1-1	CASSEGRGSAEAFF	TGTGCCAGCAGTGAAGGCAGGGGTAGCGCGGAAGCTTTCTTT
TRBD1	TRBV9	-	TRBJ2-3	CASSVQGAGFSTDTQYF	TGTGCCAGCAGCGTACAGGGGGCCGGATTCTCCACAGATACGCAGTATTTT
-	TRBV4-2	-	TRBJ2-3	CASSQDRVGSWGETDTQYF	TGTGCCAGCAGCCAAGACAGGGTGGGCAGCTGGGGCGAGACAGATACGCAGTATTTT
-	TRBV19	-	TRBJ2-7	CASSIRSGTSYWQYF	TGTGCCAGTAGTATTCGATCCGGGACATCTTATTGGCAGTACTTC
TRBD1	TRBV7-3	once	TRBJ2-2	CASSSGGAGELFF	TGTGCCAGCAGCTCAGGGGGCGCCGGGGAGCTGTTTTTT
-	TRBV19	-	TRBJ1-5	CASSIYHSSNQPQHF	TGTGCCAGTAGTATATACCACAGTAGCAATCAGCCCCAGCATTTT
TRBD1	TRBV7-9	few	TRBJ2-7	CASSFDRGEQYF	TGTGCCAGCAGCTTCGACAGGGGCGAGCAGTACTTC
TRBD1	TRBV5-4	-	TRBJ2-5	CASSSTDRGETQYF	TGTGCCAGCAGCTCGACAGACAGGGGGGAGACCCAGTACTTC
TRBD1	TRBV30	-	TRBJ2-7	CAWSAKYRGSSYEQYF	TGTGCCTGGAGTGCTAAATACAGGGGGAGCTCCTACGAGCAGTACTTC
-	TRBV7-8	-	TRBJ1-1	CASSLGIRGGTEAFF	TGTGCCAGCAGCTTAGGGATCAGGGGTGGCACTGAAGCTTTCTTT
-	TRBV7-2	-	TRBJ2-1	CASSLSLGGAVNEQFF	TGTGCCAGCAGCTTGAGCCTGGGGGGGGCCGTAAATGAGCAGTTCTTC
TRBD1	TRBV27	-	TRBJ2-7	CASKGQATNKQYF	TGTGCCAGCAAGGGACAGGCCACAAATAAGCAGTACTTC
TRBD2	TRBV28	-	TRBJ2-1	CASSKRESDEQFF	TGTGCCAGCAGTAAGCGGGAGTCGGATGAGCAGTTCTTC
-	TRBV6-6	few	TRBJ1-2	CASSYTLGRYVYGYTF	TGTGCCAGCAGTTACACCCTGGGGCGCTACGTCTATGGCTACACCTTC
-	TRBV5-6	-	TRBJ1-1	CASSSLRNTEAFF	TGTGCCAGCAGCTCCCTGCGGAACACTGAAGCTTTCTTT
TRBD2	TRBV18	-	TRBJ2-7	CASSPFAGLAGYEQYF	TGTGCCAGCTCACCATTTGCGGGACTAGCAGGCTACGAGCAGTACTTC
TRBD2	TRBV7-2	-	TRBJ2-1	CASSRQGTSGGSSYNEQFF	TGTGCCAGCAGTCGACAGGGGACTAGCGGGGGAAGCTCCTACAATGAGCAGTTCTTC
TRBD1	TRBV27	-	TRBJ2-7	CASSRANDRDGEQYF	TGTGCCAGCAGTAGAGCAAACGACAGGGATGGCGAGCAGTACTTC
TRBD2	TRBV5-1	-	TRBJ2-5	CASSTGLAGVETQYF	TGCGCCAGCAGCACGGGACTAGCGGGAGTGGAGACCCAGTACTTC
TRBD2	TRBV15	-	TRBJ2-4	CATSREADSGSLQNIQYF	TGTGCCACCAGCAGAGAGGCGGATAGCGGGAGTTTGCAAAACATTCAGTACTTC
TRBD1	TRBV30	-	TRBJ1-2	CAWSVGSGGNYGYTF	TGTGCCTGGAGTGTGGGGTCAGGGGGTAACTATGGCTACACCTTC
-	TRBV6-1	few	TRBJ1-1	CASVGQFQAFF	TGTGCCAGCGTCGGACAGTTTCAAGCTTTCTTT